The clone carrying this T cell receptor (beta chain) came up many times. Its antigen is still unknown. Axillary draining lymph nodes of breast cancer patients supplied the node samples. MiXCR, applied by TCRdb to the multiplex PCR reads, yields one record per CDR3 protein. The table has around 140,000 distinct CDR3 sequences, 20% to 25% seen once. These data are taken from a study of breast tumors, draining lymph nodes, adjacent tissues. Broader study findings: Tumor TCR diversity was below lymph nodes but above nontumor tissue. That most tumor T cells come from lymph nodes remained unproven. Data fit most tumor T cells coming from lymph node, expanding in tumor. Luminal-like breast cancer showed significantly higher tumor–nontumor repertoire similarity than basal-like.

With 1 base removed from V and 6 bases from J, the gap between germline ends came to 9 bases. This CDR3 region has 14 residues. Germline V gene lookup returns CDR1 SEHNR and CDR2 FQNEAQ (reference sequence). Sequencing used axillary lymph node tissue. This TCR was sampled from a female donor with breast cancer. Some clones in this sample may be carry-over from other donors' samples. This chain links TRBV7-9 with TRBJ1-4; TRBD1 might be the D (5 bases). Here the CDR3 DNA reads TGTGCCAGCAGCTTAGTACAAGGGGATGAAAAACTGTTTTTT. Encoded protein: CASSLVQGDEKLFF.